This T cell receptor (beta chain) was sequenced in a study of blood T cell repertoires in COVID-19. Overall study: Some COVID-19 samples were acute and others convalescent; all came from the United States, Italy and Spain. T cells, B-cell-depleted T cells, or PBMCs supplied cDNA or gDNA.

Original processing notes: The authors estimated nucleated cell counts from reference gene primer amplification. Sequencing used immunoSEQ multiplex PCR; TCRdb keeps in-frame clones, though not all of them. From that table come the V and J calls and clone size; the DNA was used to work out D and trimming. The data show approximately 220,000 clones, 75% to 90% seen once. Germline CDR1 reads KGHDR; CDR2 reads SFDVKD. With V trimmed by 4 bases and J by 0 bases, 13 bases remained unmatched. The CDR3 has 19 residues. The sequence came from a man in his forties with acute or convalescent COVID-19. Sequenced material: peripheral blood. V usage is TRBV24-1 and J usage is TRBJ2-1; 8 nucleotides line up with TRBD1. CDR3 in DNA: TGTGCCACCAGTGACCCCTACTTGGACAGGGCGAGCTCCTACAATGAGCAGTTCTTC. Protein sequence: CATSDPYLDRASSYNEQFF.